The 5 T cell receptor beta chains listed next were all sequenced from one sample in a study of blood T cell repertoires in COVID-19. Clones were sequenced by immunoSEQ multiplex PCR, and TCRdb holds only the in-frame ones, with some missing. The sample shows hundreds of thousands of clones, nearly 90% of them seen only once. The sample consisted of PBMCs or T cells enriched from blood (not recorded which). These receptors were collected from a woman in her twenties or thirties who had recovered from COVID-19.

The chain uses TRBV5-1 and TRBJ2-5; D is undetermined. V was cut by 0 bases and J by 0 bases, with 6 bases left in between. The CDR3 contains 14 residues. CDR1 SGHRS and CDR2 YFSETQ come from the germline V gene. The CDR3 DNA sequence: TGCGCCAGCAGCTTGGGCCTACACCAAGAGACCCAGTACTTC. Protein sequence: CASSLGLHQETQYF.

This chain uses TRBV3-1 (or the pseudogene TRBV3-2) with TRBJ2-5; TRBD1 might be the D (6 bases). V was trimmed by 0 bases and J by 2 bases, leaving 16 bases between them. The V gene's germline CDR1 is LGHDT and CDR2 YNNKEL (reference sequence). There are 17 residues in the CDR3. The CDR3 region is CASSQDFPGQRQETQYF. The CDR3 bases are TGTGCCAGCAGCCAAGATTTCCCGGGACAACGTCAAGAGACCCAGTACTTC.

The rearrangement uses TRBV4-2 and TRBJ1-2; D gene uncertain. The germline CDR1 and CDR2 sequences are LGHNA and YNFKEQ. Trimming left V 0 bases short and J 4 bases short, with 12 bases between. The CDR3 contains 15 residues. The CDR3 DNA sequence: TGTGCCAGCAGCCAAGAAATGAGGGCTCGCTATGGCTACACCTTC. Translating it yields CASSQEMRARYGYTF.

The CDR3 DNA reads as TGTGCCAGCTCACCAGCGGGGAGTCGCAGTCCCAATTCACCCCTCCACTTT. Translated: CASSPAGSRSPNSPLHF. The J gene is TRBJ1-6, the V gene TRBV18; no definite D call. Germline V gene data show CDR1 as KGHSH and CDR2 as LQKENI. The CDR3 length is 17 residues. V dropped 2 bases and J dropped 7 bases, with 18 bases sitting between them. Drawing the rest from reference TRBV18 and TRBJ1-6, the complete variable domain is NAGVMQNPRHLVRRRGQEARLRCSPMKGHSHVYWYRQLPEEGLKFMVYLQKENIIDESGMPKERFSAEFPKEGPSILRIQQVVRGDSAAYFCASSPAGSRSPNSPLHFGNGTRLTVT.

The J gene is TRBJ1-1, the V gene TRBV27; a possible D gene is TRBD1 (6 bases). Germline assignment: CDR1 MNHEY and CDR2 SMNVEV (reference sequence). The CDR3 extends over 14 amino acids. The V end was cut by 6 bases, the J end by 3 bases, with 14 bases between. CDR3 sequence (DNA): TGTGCCAGCAGGAAAAACAGGGATGACACTGAAGCTTTCTTT. Protein: CASRKNRDDTEAFF.